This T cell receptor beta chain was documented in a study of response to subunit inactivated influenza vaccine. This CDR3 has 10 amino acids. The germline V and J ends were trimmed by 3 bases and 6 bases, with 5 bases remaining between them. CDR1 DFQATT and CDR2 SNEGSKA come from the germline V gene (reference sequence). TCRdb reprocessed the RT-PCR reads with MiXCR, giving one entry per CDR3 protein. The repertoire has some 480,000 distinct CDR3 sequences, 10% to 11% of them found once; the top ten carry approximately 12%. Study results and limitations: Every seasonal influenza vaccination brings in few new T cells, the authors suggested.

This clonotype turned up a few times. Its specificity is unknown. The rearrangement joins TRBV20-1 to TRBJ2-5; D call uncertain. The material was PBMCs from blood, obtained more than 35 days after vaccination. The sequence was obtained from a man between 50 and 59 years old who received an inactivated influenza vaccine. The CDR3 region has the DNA TGCAGTGCTAGCCGAAAGACCCAGTACTTC. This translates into CSASRKTQYF.